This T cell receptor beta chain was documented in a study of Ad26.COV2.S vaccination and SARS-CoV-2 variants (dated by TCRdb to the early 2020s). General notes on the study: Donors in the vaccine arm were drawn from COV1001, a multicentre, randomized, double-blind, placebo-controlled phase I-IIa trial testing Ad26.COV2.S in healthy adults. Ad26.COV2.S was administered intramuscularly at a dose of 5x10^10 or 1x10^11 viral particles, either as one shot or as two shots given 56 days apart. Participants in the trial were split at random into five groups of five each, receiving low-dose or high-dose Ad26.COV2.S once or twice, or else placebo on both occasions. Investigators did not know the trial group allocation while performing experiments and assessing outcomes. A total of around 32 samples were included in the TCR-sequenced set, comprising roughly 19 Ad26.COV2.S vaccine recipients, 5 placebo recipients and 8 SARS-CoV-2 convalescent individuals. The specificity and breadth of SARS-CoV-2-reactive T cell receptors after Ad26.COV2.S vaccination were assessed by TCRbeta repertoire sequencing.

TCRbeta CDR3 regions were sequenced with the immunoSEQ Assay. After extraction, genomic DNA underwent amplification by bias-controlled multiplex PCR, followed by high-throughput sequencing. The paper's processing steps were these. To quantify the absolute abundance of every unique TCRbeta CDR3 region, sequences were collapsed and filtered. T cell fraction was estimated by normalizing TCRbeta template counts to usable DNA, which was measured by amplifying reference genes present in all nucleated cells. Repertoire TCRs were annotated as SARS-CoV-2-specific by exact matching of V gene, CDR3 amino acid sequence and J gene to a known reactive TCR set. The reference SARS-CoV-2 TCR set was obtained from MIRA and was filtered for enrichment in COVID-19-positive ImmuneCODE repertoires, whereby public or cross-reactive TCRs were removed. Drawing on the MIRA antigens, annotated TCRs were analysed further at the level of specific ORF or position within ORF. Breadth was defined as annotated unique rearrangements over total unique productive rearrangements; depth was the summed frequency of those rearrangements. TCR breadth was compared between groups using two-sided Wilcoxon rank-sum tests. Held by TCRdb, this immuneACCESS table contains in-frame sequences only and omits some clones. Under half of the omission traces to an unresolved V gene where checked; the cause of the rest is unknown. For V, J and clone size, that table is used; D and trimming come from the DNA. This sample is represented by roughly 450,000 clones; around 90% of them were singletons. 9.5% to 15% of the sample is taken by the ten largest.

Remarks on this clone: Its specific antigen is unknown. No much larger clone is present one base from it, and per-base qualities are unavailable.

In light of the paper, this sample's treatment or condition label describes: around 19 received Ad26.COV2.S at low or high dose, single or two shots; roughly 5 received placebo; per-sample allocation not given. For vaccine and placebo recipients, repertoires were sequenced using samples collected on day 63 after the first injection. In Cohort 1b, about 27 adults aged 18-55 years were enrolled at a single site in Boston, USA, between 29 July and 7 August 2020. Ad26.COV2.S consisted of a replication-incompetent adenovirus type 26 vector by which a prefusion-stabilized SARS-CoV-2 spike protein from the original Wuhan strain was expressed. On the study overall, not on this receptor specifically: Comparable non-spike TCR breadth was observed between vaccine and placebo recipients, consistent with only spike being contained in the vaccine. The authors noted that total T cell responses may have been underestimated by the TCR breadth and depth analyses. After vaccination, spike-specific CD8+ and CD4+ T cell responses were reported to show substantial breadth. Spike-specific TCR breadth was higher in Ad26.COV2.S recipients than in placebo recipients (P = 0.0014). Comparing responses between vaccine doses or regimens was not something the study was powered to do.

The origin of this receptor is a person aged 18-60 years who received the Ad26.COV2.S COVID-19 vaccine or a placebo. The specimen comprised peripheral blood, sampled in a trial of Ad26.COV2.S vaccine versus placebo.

The nucleotide sequence reads TGTGCCAGCAGTTTCAGGGTTGCCACTGAAGCTTTCTTT. Its translation reads: CASSFRVATEAFF. The sequence joins TRBV6-2 or TRBV6-3 to TRBJ1-1, and perhaps TRBD1 as D gene, on 5 matching bases. From cysteine to phenylalanine, the CDR3 is 13 amino acids long. The retained sequence is limited to the CDR3, 39 bases, with the frame set at the first base. The V end loses 4 bases and the J end loses 4 bases, and a stretch of 10 bases separates them. The germline V gene provides CDR1 MNHEY and CDR2 SVGEGT.